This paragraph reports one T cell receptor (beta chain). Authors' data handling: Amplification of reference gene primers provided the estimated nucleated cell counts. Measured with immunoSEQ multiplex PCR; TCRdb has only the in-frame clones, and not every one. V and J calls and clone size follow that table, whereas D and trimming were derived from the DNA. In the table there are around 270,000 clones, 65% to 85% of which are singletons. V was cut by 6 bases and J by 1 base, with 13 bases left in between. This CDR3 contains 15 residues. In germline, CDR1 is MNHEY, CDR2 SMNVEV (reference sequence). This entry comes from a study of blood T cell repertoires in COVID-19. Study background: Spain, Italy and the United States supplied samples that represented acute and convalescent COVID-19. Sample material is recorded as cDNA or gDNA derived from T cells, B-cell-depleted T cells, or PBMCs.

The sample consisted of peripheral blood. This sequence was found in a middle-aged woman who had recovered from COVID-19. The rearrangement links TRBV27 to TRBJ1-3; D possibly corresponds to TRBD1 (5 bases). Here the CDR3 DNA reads TGTGCCAGCAGACGCAACGGGGGTTCTGGAAACACCATATATTTT. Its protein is CASRRNGGSGNTIYF.